Presented here are 13 T cell receptor beta chains from one specimen sequenced in a study of siplizumab effects on memory and regulatory T cells. Assay: immunoSEQ multiplex PCR; the TCRdb copy retains only in-frame clones and omits some. The sample includes approximately 65,000 clones, roughly 85% of them seen just once. Sequencing was performed on memory CD4+ T cells sorted from blood. The receptors come from a human donor in good health.

The rearrangement joins TRBV6-1 to TRBJ2-5; D assignment may be TRBD1 or TRBD2 (6 bases each). The CDR3 totals 15 residues. CDR1 is MNHNS, CDR2 SASEGT, per germline. V was clipped by 4 bases and J by 7 bases, with 19 bases between them. The CDR3 coding sequence is TGTGCCAGCAGTGTAACAGGGACCTCCGGGGGGACCCAGTACTTC. Translated: CASSVTGTSGGTQYF.

The gene calls are TRBV5-3 and TRBJ2-2; D ambiguous. TRBV5-3 is noted as an ORF with a role that remains uncertain. The CDR3 contains 14 residues. Trimming left V 8 bases short and J 7 bases short, with 18 bases between. The CDR3 DNA is TGTGCCAGCACCACGGCGCGGCGTGGCGGGGAGCTGTTTTTT. Translation gives CASTTARRGGELFF.

The V gene is TRBV6-1, the J gene TRBJ2-2; D is uncertain. V lost 6 bases, J lost 0 bases, and 11 bases lay in between. Germline assignment: CDR1 MNHNS and CDR2 SASEGT. The length of the CDR3 is 15 residues. CDR3 bases: TGTGCCAGCAGGGCCGGCCTTTCGAACACCGGGGAGCTGTTTTTT. Its protein product is CASRAGLSNTGELFF.

The chain has TRBV12-2 and TRBJ1-5; the table's D call, TRBD1, has no DNA check behind it. TRBV12-2 is a known pseudogene. The CDR3 consists of 18 residues. The CDR3 region has the DNA TGTGCAAGTCGCTCCCGTCCCAAAGGGGGCTTTAGCAATCAGCCCCAGCATTTT. Its protein product is CASRSRPKGGFSNQPQHF.

V usage is TRBV9 and J usage is TRBJ2-7; 11 bases align to TRBD2. This CDR3 is 14 amino acids long. V shed 0 bases, J shed 9 bases, and the junction held 5 bases outside the gene matches. Germline loops: CDR1 SGDLS, CDR2 YYNGEE. CDR3 nucleotide sequence: TGTGCCAGCAGCGTAGAAGGGACTAGCGGAATGCAGTACTTC. This translates into CASSVEGTSGMQYF.

This clone has a single count. In the same sample, other DNA sequences code for this CDR3. V is TRBV7-2 and J is TRBJ2-1; D gene unclear. V shed 8 bases and J shed 1 base, with 9 bases lying between them. Germline lookup yields CDR1 SGHTA and CDR2 FQGNSA. This CDR3 has 13 amino acids. The DNA for the CDR3 is TGTGCCAGCTCCGGCAGTTCCTACAATGAGCAGTTCTTC. This encodes CASSGSSYNEQFF.

The chain is built from TRBV6-1 and TRBJ2-7; D is perhaps TRBD1 or TRBD2 (5 bases each). V was pared by 4 bases and J by 6 bases, with 16 bases between. Germline CDR1 MNHNS, CDR2 SASEGT. This CDR3 contains 14 residues. In DNA, the CDR3 is TGTGCCAGCAGTGCCCTCGGGACGATTAGCGAGCAGTACTTC. It translates to CASSALGTISEQYF.

This clone was seen more than once but under ten times. This chain uses TRBV7-9 with TRBJ2-1, with D perhaps matching TRBD2 (5 bases). Trimming cost V 5 bases and J 4 bases, with 9 bases left between them. CDR3 length: 13 residues. From germline, CDR1 is SEHNR and CDR2 FQNEAQ (reference sequence). The CDR3 nucleotides read TGTGCCAGCAGCCCGGAGCGGTACAATGAGCAGTTCTTC. Its translation: CASSPERYNEQFF.

This chain uses TRBV30 with TRBJ2-1, with D possibly matching TRBD2 (5 bases). The V end lost 8 bases, the J end lost 0 bases, and 17 bases lay between the germline ends. CDR1 and CDR2 from the germline V gene are GTSNPN and SVGIG (reference sequence). This CDR3 is built from 15 residues. The CDR3 DNA reads as TGTGCCGGAACCGGGATTTCCAGCTCCTACAATGAGCAGTTCTTC. The encoded protein is CAGTGISSSYNEQFF.

The chain joins TRBV4-1 to TRBJ2-7; D perhaps matches TRBD2 (5 bases). V lost 2 bases, J lost 2 bases, and 13 bases lay in between. The CDR3 covers 15 residues. The germline V gene has CDR1 MGHRA and CDR2 YSYEKL. Here the CDR3 reads CASSQLTGSAYEQYF. CDR3 bases: TGCGCCAGCAGCCAACTCACGGGGAGCGCCTACGAGCAGTACTTC.

The V call is TRBV6-5, the J call TRBJ2-3; 9 bases are shared with TRBD1. CDR1 MNHEY and CDR2 SVGAGI come from the germline V gene. The CDR3 is 15 amino acids. V lost 6 bases and J lost 4; bases outside the gene matches: 8. The CDR3 sequence: CASSSPDRGSDTQYF. CDR3 nucleotide sequence: TGTGCCAGCAGCTCTCCGGACAGGGGTTCAGATACGCAGTATTTT.

The rearrangement links TRBV5-1 to TRBJ1-3; the D is unclear. V was cut by 1 base and J by 6 bases, with 8 bases left in between. Germline CDR1 is SGHRS and CDR2 is YFSETQ. The CDR3 has 13 residues. The CDR3 bases are TGCGCCAGCAGCTTGAACGGAGAAAACACCATATATTTT. Residues: CASSLNGENTIYF.

In this sample, this clone turned up a few times. The chain joins TRBV6-6 to TRBJ2-1, with 12 nucleotides matching TRBD1. V trimming: 10 bases; J trimming: 9 bases; junction bases outside the gene matches: 7. Per germline, CDR1 MNHNY and CDR2 SVGAGI (reference sequence). The CDR3 length is 13 residues. This chain's CDR3 is CAIPGQGAGEQFF. The CDR3 nucleotides read TGTGCCATACCGGGACAGGGGGCGGGTGAGCAGTTCTTC.